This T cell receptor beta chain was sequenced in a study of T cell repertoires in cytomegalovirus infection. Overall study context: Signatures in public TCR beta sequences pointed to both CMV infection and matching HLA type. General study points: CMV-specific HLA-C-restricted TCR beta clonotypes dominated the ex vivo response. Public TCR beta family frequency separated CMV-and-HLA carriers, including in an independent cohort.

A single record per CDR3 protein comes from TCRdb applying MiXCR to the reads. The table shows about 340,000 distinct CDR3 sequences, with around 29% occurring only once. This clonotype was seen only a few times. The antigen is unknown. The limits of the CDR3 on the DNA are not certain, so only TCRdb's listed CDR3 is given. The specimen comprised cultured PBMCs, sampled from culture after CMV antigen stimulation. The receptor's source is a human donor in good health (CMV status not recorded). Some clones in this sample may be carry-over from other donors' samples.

CDR3 amino acids: CASSGFGTGAIAGELIF. The chain is built from TRBV7-8 and TRBJ2-2; the DNA was not used to check the table's D call, TRBD1. Ends included, the CDR3 has 17 residues. Germline V gene lookup returns CDR1 SGHVS and CDR2 FQNEAQ.